The present T cell receptor beta chain was sequenced within a study of shared clonotypes between healthy human individuals. Findings and caveats of the study: Few donors restricted represented genetic and exposure-history diversity.

Original handling: ImmunoSEQ only sent back junction sequences with no quality scores, so filtering was done differently. Some clones are missing from TCRdb's copy, which holds only in-frame ones; the method was immunoSEQ multiplex PCR. The V and J calls and clone size are taken from that table; D and trimming were inferred from the DNA. This sample carries more than 850,000 clones, 75% to 80% of them seen once, and the ten largest clones take 0.4% to 0.55%. A remark on this clone: Its specificity is not known.

This CDR3 region has 14 residues. V lost 6 bases and J 0 bases, leaving 12 bases between the germline ends. Germline V lookup: CDR1 LNHDA, CDR2 SQIVND (reference sequence). The chain links TRBV19 to TRBJ2-7; D is possibly TRBD1 (5 bases). Sample: memory CD4+ T cells from PBMCs. Stated subset: CD45RA-negative fraction. The sequence was collected from a young man in good health. Some clones in this sample may be carry-over from other donors' samples. CDR3 residues: CASSLTASSYEQYF. CDR3 DNA sequence: TGTGCCAGTAGCTTGACAGCGAGCTCCTACGAGCAGTACTTC.